The 4 T cell receptor beta chains below come from one sample, sequenced in a study of shared clonotypes between healthy human individuals. Sequenced by immunoSEQ multiplex PCR; TCRdb stores in-frame clones only, minus some. The sample has 2 million to 2.5 million clones; approximately 94% are singletons. The naive CD8 subset, CD45RO-negative cells positively selected for CCR7, excluded terminally differentiated effector memory CD45RA+ cells. Sequencing was done on a sample of naive CD8+ T cells from PBMCs. Receptors were obtained from a man aged 18 to 29 in good health. Some clones in this sample may be carry-over from other donors' samples.

The V and J genes are TRBV10-3 and TRBJ1-2; 8 bases are a match to TRBD1. Trimming took 5 bases from V and 7 from J; bases not matched to a gene: 6. The germline V gene has CDR1 ENHRY and CDR2 SYGVKD. The CDR3 totals 13 residues. This CDR3 is CAISQDRVAGYTF. The CDR3 nucleotides are TGTGCCATCAGTCAGGACAGGGTGGCTGGCTACACCTTC.

The chain employs TRBV19 and TRBJ2-5; D may be TRBD2 (7 bases). The DNA end is more similar to TRBJ2-7, so the J call may be wrong. The CDR3 has 16 amino acids. Germline assignment: CDR1 LNHDA and CDR2 SQIVND (reference sequence). The DNA of the CDR3 is TGTGCCAGTAGTATAATTTTCCGGGGGGCCTGGGGCGAGCAGTACTTC. Residues: CASSIIFRGAWGEQYF.

The V and J genes are TRBV6-5 and TRBJ2-2; D possibly matches TRBD1 or TRBD2 (5 bases each). The CDR3 has 13 residues. Trimming removed 7 bases from V and 6 bases from J, with 12 bases in between. Germline CDR1 MNHEY, CDR2 SVGAGI. CDR3 coding DNA: TGTGCCAGCACTACTGGGGGACCCGGGGAGCTGTTTTTT. Its translation: CASTTGGPGELFF.

This chain uses TRBV28 with TRBJ2-7, with 7 positions matching TRBD1. J gave up 4 bases and V 5 bases, and 8 bases lay outside the gene matches. CDR1 MDHEN and CDR2 SYDVKM come from the germline V gene. The CDR3 covers 14 residues. This CDR3 reads CASSPPGQLYEQYF. CDR3 sequence (DNA): TGTGCCAGCAGTCCACCGGGACAGTTATACGAGCAGTACTTC.